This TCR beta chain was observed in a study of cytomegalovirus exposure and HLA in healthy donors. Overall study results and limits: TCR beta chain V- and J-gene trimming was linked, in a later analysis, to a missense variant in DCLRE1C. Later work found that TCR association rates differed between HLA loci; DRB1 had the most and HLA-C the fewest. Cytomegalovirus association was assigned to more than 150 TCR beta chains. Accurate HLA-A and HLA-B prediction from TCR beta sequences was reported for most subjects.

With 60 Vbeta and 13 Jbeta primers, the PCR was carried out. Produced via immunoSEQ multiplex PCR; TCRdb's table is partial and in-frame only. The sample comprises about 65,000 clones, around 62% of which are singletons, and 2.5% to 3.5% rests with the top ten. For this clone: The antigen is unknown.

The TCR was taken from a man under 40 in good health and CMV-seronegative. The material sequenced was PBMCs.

The CDR3 nucleotides are TGCGCCAGCAGCTTGACGGGGGGTCTCTTCAGGGAGACCCAGTACTTC. Translating gives CASSLTGGLFRETQYF. This sequence joins TRBV5-1 and TRBJ2-5; 7 nucleotides agree with TRBD2. In germline, CDR1 is SGHRS, CDR2 YFSETQ. The CDR3 runs to 16 residues. Trimming took 1 base from V and 5 from J; bases not matched to a gene: 11. Looking up the rest from reference TRBV5-1 and TRBJ2-5 gives the full variable domain: KAGVTQTPRYLIKTRGQQVTLSCSPISGHRSVSWYQQTPGQGLQFLFEYFSETQRNKGNFPGRFSGRQFSNSRSEMNVSTLELGDSALYLCASSLTGGLFRETQYFGPGTRLLVL.